The text below deals with one TCR beta chain. Its binding antigen is unknown. No much larger clone is present one base from it, and per-base qualities are unavailable. The data were obtained in a study of cytomegalovirus exposure and HLA in healthy donors (dated by TCRdb to about 2017). General notes on the study: An earlier analysis of 550 to 700 of the donors reported approximately 270 Gb of sequence data and roughly 100 million unique TCR beta sequences from 150 million to 200 million T cells. To predict cytomegalovirus infection status, the study combined high-throughput TCR immunosequencing, statistical association of individual TCRs with disease status, and machine learning. The study aimed to test whether cataloging public T cell receptors could reveal signatures of past pathogen exposure. A handful of DR-DQ haplotypes were handled as single units for association and clustering because linkage in the cohort was strong. Rather than drawing on any new phenotypic data, the later analysis identified candidate immune exposures from TCR beta sequences and the way those sequences occurred across donors. Donor age, sex, ethnicity and CMV serostatus were compiled together with the repertoire data. The study used immunosequencing to profile the T cell repertoires of hundreds of subjects and linked those repertoires to cytomegalovirus serostatus. The genetic ancestry cluster associated with self-reported Caucasian donors included roughly 84% of the 398 genotyped donors. Typing coverage differed by locus: A, B, C, DRB1 and DQB1 were typed in about 629-640 donors, DQA1 in 522, DPA1 in 600 to 610, and DPB1 in 450 to 480. A later genetic analysis used genome-wide SNP genotypes for about three fifths of the 666 donors, treating that subset as a discovery cohort. Every repertoire in the discovery cohort had been generated on one and the same sequencing platform. In a later analysis, previously published TCR beta repertoires from 550 to 700 donors were re-analyzed and high-resolution HLA genotyping was added so that TCR occurrence patterns could be studied. A separate validation cohort of 100 to 150 different subjects was used in addition to the roughly 700-subject first cohort. Across 398 genotyped donors of the cohort, an average of about 240,000 unique TCR beta nucleotide sequences per donor were sequenced, and approximately 19% of those sequences were non-productive. An early release that covered some 640 HLA-typed donors contained around 300 gigabases of sequencing data and 75 million to 100 million unique TCR sequences. Class I and class II HLA loci were covered by the typing at four-digit resolution. An earlier analysis of 500 to 650 of the donors applied high-throughput TCR beta sequencing to assess whether each TCR beta V gene segment acted as functional or pseudogenic. What the research found in general, with its limitations: Assigning TCR associations to individual alleles was difficult when HLA alleles, especially DR and DQ, strongly co-occurred. The sequencing pipeline was judged likely to have produced a cluster of highly shared sequence variants as a technical artifact. An association between a missense DCLRE1C variant and V-gene and J-gene trimming of TCR beta chains was found in a later genetic analysis and replicated in an independent cohort. Specific HLA alleles were associated with 15,000 to 20,000 TCR beta sequences at a false discovery rate of 0.05 in a later analysis. In a later analysis, the rate of TCR association differed among HLA loci, with DRB1 alleles having the most associated TCRs and HLA-C alleles having the fewest. The classifier was reported to diagnose cytomegalovirus status with high specificity and sensitivity in both the original and validation cohorts. In a later genetic analysis, fewer N-insertions in productive TCRs were reported among donors in an Asian-associated ancestry cluster than the roughly 700-donor mean. This cohort had only TCR beta chains sequenced, and the lack of alpha or paired-chain data limited which features could be detected. Because counts were too low, some 16 rarely observed V segments, including chromosome 9 orphons, were excluded from the earlier analysis of under 650 of the donors. Broadly in line with IMGT annotations, most TCR beta V segments showed up in productive rearrangements about 87% or about 30% of the time in an earlier analysis of 587 of the donors. Most TCR sequences were observed very rarely across donors, whereas some public TCRs were present in many individuals. The study listed around 160 TCR beta chains as associated with cytomegalovirus. The presence/absence analyses assumed that sequencing depth was roughly uniform across donors, and that assumption may not be true. According to a later analysis, parvovirus B19, influenza, CMV and Epstein-Barr virus appeared linked to several top co-occurrence clusters. Correlated functional status among segregating V segments might reflect linkage disequilibrium, but an unknown experimental factor could not be ruled out. Immune exposure information for the cohort was limited to CMV serostatus. Some IMGT-functional V segments, including TRBV6-2 and TRBV6-3, could not be told apart with the 87-base-pair reads, so those segments were excluded. A further reported finding was that TCR beta sequences accurately predicted the HLA-A and HLA-B alleles for most subjects in the first cohort. A later analysis found that HLA-associated TCR beta chains were more clonally expanded and had lower generation probabilities than equally common non-associated chains. HLA typing was unavailable for some donors at each locus, so association tests used only the typed subset. According to the authors, the approach could potentially be generalized to other disease states and immunological phenotypes. In vitro tests confirmed that three of the cytomegalovirus-associated TCR beta chains recognize cytomegalovirus antigens. According to a later analysis, most CMV-associated TCR beta chains appeared to be HLA-restricted, and the HLA associations seemed to be driven largely by CMV exposure.

The V end gives up 3 bases and the J end 6 bases, leaving 8 bases in the junction not matched to a gene. The CDR1 and CDR2 encoded by the germline V gene (reference sequence) are LNHNV and YYDKDF. The CDR3 contains 16 residues, cysteine and phenylalanine counted. Left in the record is the CDR3 DNA by itself, 48 bases read in frame from the first base. Receptor libraries were prepared by the immunoSEQ multiplex PCR assay. For the multiplex PCR, a mixture combining 60 forward primers for TCR Vbeta segments and 13 reverse primers for TCR Jbeta segments was used. Amplification of the CDR3 region of rearranged TCR beta genes was performed with a multiplex PCR assay on genomic DNA. Amplified TCR beta libraries were sequenced as 87-base-pair reads on the Illumina HiSeq System. In the authors' own workflow: In a later analysis, roughly 80 million unique TCR beta chains were counted across the roughly 670 repertoires, and around 10 million of these chains were shared by at least two donors. Raw reads were error-corrected and collapsed into unique sequences by a nearest-neighbor algorithm in which closely related sequences were merged to remove PCR and sequencing errors. To assign V, D and J gene segments, CDR3 sequences were aligned to IMGT reference sequences. For a sequence to be retained, at least a six-nucleotide match to both a V gene segment and a J gene segment was required. A rearrangement counted as productive if the CDR3 had no stop codons and remained in frame with V and J, and every other rearrangement counted as non-productive. Following IMGT convention, CDR3 was defined as the stretch from the second conserved V-encoded cysteine up to the conserved J-encoded phenylalanine. In an earlier analysis of 587 of the donors, sequences lacking an unambiguous match to a single V gene segment were excluded. In an earlier analysis of roughly 500 of the donors, V segments were called functional above 56.7% productive rearrangements and were called segregating when the between-donor standard deviation exceeded 5%. To diagnose cytomegalovirus status from the catalog of TCR beta chain sequences, a statistical classification framework was built. V and J gene assignment, in a later analysis, came from comparing TCR nucleotide sequences with IMGT/GENE-DB human TR gene sequences. In a later analysis, CDR3 sequences and most-parsimonious VDJ recombination scenarios were assigned using the TCRdist pipeline. In a later analysis, each TCR beta chain was defined by its CDR3 amino acid sequence together with its V-gene family, and reads lacking a unique V-gene family were excluded. As a way to deal with suspected cross-contamination and a sequencing artifact, a later analysis dropped approximately 590 nucleotide sequences that were highly shared and had low generation probability. A later analysis calculated a clonal expansion index for each public chain from normalized within-repertoire ranks of inferred template counts. In a later analysis, generation probabilities were computed using a VDJ recombination model fitted to out-of-frame rearrangements, and the results were checked against IGoR. In a later analysis, TCR-TCR, TCR-HLA and TCR-CMV co-occurrence was scored with hypergeometric tests, and a repertoire-size bias correction was applied to TCR pairs. False discovery rates were estimated in a later analysis by permuting HLA or CMV assignments 20 times. In a later analysis, co-occurring TCRs were grouped using DBSCAN, and TCRdist sequence similarity was added for clustering within HLA-allele-positive subsets. Co-occurrence clustering excluded repertoires with fewer than 30,000 or more than 120,000 public chains, plus five with anomalous nucleotide sharing. Held by TCRdb, this immuneACCESS table contains in-frame sequences only and omits some clones. Under half of the omission traces to an unresolved V gene where checked; the cause of the rest is unknown. The D gene and trimming were derived from the DNA, and the V and J assignments and clone size from that table. The table for this sample lists 75,000 to 90,000 clones; approximately 75% of them were counted only once. The top ten clonotypes cover 4.2% of the sample.

The cohort consisted of some 730 healthy bone marrow donors. Cohort members were all nominally healthy when sampled, although unrecorded immune exposures were likely present. The donor tested CMV seronegative, placing the donor among the 350 or so seronegative members of the cohort. A peripheral blood sample was collected from each donor, and TCR beta sequencing was performed on peripheral blood mononuclear cells. The Qiagen DNeasy Blood Extraction Kit was used to extract genomic DNA from the blood cell samples. The sample was PBMCs. Recombination connected TRBV15 to TRBJ2-2, and 9 bases in between align with TRBD1. This clonotype was sampled from a man aged 60 to 75 in good health and CMV-seronegative. The DNA reads as follows: TGTGCCACCAGCAGGGGAGGGACAGGGAGGGCCGGGGAGCTGTTTTTT. This yields the protein CATSRGGTGRAGELFF.